This TCR beta chain was identified during a study of lymphopenia after photon versus proton radiotherapy. Study observations and caveats: Better survival with proton therapy was suggested as possible, not demonstrated. Relative stability marked proton patients; photon patients lost diversity and naive cells. Post-nadir diversity loss with photons came from oligoclonal expansion, particularly CD8+ Temra cells.

Sequenced by immunoSEQ multiplex PCR; TCRdb stores in-frame clones only, minus some. The sample has 60,000 or so clones, approximately 86% seen once. Worth noting for this clone: Its antigen is unknown.

The CDR3 runs to 12 residues. CDR1 is MNHNS and CDR2 is SASEGT in the germline V gene. Trimming removed 6 bases at V and 10 bases at J, with 14 bases between. The sequence came from a man aged 35 to 55 with gastric cancer. The V call is TRBV6-1, the J call TRBJ2-3, with D possibly being TRBD1 (6 bases). The sample was peripheral blood, taken from a patient treated with photon-based radiotherapy. The CDR3 DNA reads as TGTGCCAGCAGCCTGACAGGCAGTGCGCAGTATTTT. Its protein product is CASSLTGSAQYF.